This T cell receptor (beta chain) was retrieved from a study of shared clonotypes between healthy human individuals. Study summary: Used for every donor were three CD4 naive, three CD4 memory, two CD8 naive and one CD8 memory plate. Notes on the study in general: Even with large depth, rarefaction showed that sorted-subset sequencing was incomplete. What naive subsets generally showed was a larger estimated richness than memory subsets showed.

Worth noting for this clone: Its antigen is not identified.

With 1 base clipped from V and 6 bases from J, the junction kept 2 bases outside the gene matches. The germline V gene has CDR1 MGHRA and CDR2 YSYEKL. The CDR3 has 15 residues. Several immunoSEQ 96-well plates shared each subset's DNA, each plate a replicate. TCRdb's table, derived via immunoSEQ multiplex PCR, lists solely in-frame clones and lacks some. This sample has under 2,500,000 clones; 90% to 97% occur once, and the top ten carry less than 0.15%. The material sequenced was naive CD4+ T cells sorted from blood. Subset indicated: CD45RA+ positively selected. This sequence was found in a man aged 18 to 35 in good health. The chain carries TRBV4-1 and TRBJ1-4; the match to TRBD1 covers 10 bases. The CDR3 here is CASSQVGTGDEKLFF. The CDR3 DNA reads as TGCGCCAGCAGCCAAGTCGGGACAGGGGATGAAAAACTGTTTTTT.